The 11 T cell receptor beta chains below all came from one sample that was sequenced in a study. Treg sorting used a CD4+CD25+CD127-/low gate. TCRdb itself ran the 5' RACE reads through MiXCR, one entry per CDR3 protein. The profile shows over 40,000 distinct CDR3 sequences, 22% of them singletons. Sequencing was done on a sample of Tregs sorted from blood. The receptors here all came from a female donor with breast cancer.

This clonotype was seen only a few times. The gene calls are TRBV5-1 and TRBJ2-5, with D possibly being TRBD1 (6 bases). Germline CDR1 SGHRS, CDR2 YFSETQ. The CDR3 is made up of 15 amino acids. The germline V and J ends were trimmed by 3 bases and 3 bases, with 15 bases remaining between them. CDR3 DNA: TGCGCCAGCAGCTGGGACATCTTTGGGAAAGAGACCCAGTACTTC. Protein: CASSWDIFGKETQYF.

This clonotype came up a few times. The chain is built from TRBV13 and TRBJ1-1; D call uncertain. This CDR3 has 12 residues. The V end was cut by 5 bases, the J end by 5 bases, with 9 bases between. Germline CDR1 is PRHDT and CDR2 is FYEKMQ (reference sequence). In DNA form, the CDR3 reads TGTGCCAGCAGCGGCCGGCCAACTGAAGCTTTCTTT. Its translation: CASSGRPTEAFF.

This chain joins TRBV5-1 and TRBJ1-6, with 7 bases lining up with TRBD1. V shed 0 bases, J shed 7 bases, and the junction held 1 base outside the gene matches. The V gene's germline CDR1 is SGHRS and CDR2 YFSETQ. The CDR3 extends over 14 amino acids. For the CDR3, the DNA is TGCGCCAGCAGCTTGGTGGACAGGAATTCACCCCTCCACTTT. It specifies CASSLVDRNSPLHF.

This clonotype was seen many times. J is TRBJ2-7 and V is TRBV3-1; 10 bases line up with TRBD2. This CDR3 region has 15 residues. CDR1 and CDR2 (germline): LGHDT, YNNKEL (reference sequence). V lost 0 bases, J lost 1 base, and 0 bases stayed unmatched. The CDR3 region is CASSQELAGSYEQYF. CDR3 bases: TGTGCCAGCAGCCAAGAACTAGCGGGGTCCTACGAGCAGTACTTC.

The sample holds one count of this clonotype. A read error may explain this, as a much larger clone is one base away. This chain links TRBV7-3 with TRBJ2-5; TRBD2 aligns across 7 bases. The length of the CDR3 is 14 residues. Germline CDR1 SGHTA, CDR2 FQGTGA. The CDR3: CTSTASGLKETQYF. For the CDR3, the DNA is TGTACCAGCACCGCCTCGGGACTAAAAGAGACCCAGTACTTC.

Ten or more counts support this clonotype. CDR3 sequence: CASSFTSGPTGELFF. As DNA, the CDR3 is TGTGCCAGCAGCTTTACATCAGGACCCACCGGGGAGCTGTTTTTT. This sequence joins TRBV7-6 and TRBJ2-2; D unresolved. This CDR3 has 15 residues. V was trimmed by 3 bases and J by 4 bases, leaving 12 bases between them. Germline V gene lookup returns CDR1 SGHVS and CDR2 FNYEAQ.

This clonotype was picked up a small number of times. The gene calls are TRBV7-9 and TRBJ2-1, with TRBD2 identical over 13 bases. Trimming removed 5 bases from V and 8 bases from J; junction bases left unmatched: 21. Germline V gives CDR1 SEHNR, CDR2 FQNEAQ (reference sequence). CDR3 length: 20 residues. For the CDR3, the DNA is TGTGCCAGCAGCCCGACCGGGACTAGCGGGAACCCCCGAAGGGGGGATGAGCAGTTCTTC. Translation gives CASSPTGTSGNPRRGDEQFF.

As concerns this clonotype: Just one base apart from a much larger clone, this may be a read error. The V gene is TRBV5-1, the J gene TRBJ2-1; possibly TRBD1 or TRBD2 for D (5 bases each). Trimming cost V 2 bases and J 5 bases, with 23 bases left between them. The CDR3 spans 18 residues. The germline V gene has CDR1 SGHRS and CDR2 YFSETQ. The CDR3 coding sequence is TGCGCCAGCAGCTTCCCTCTTTATCAGGGAGAATCCCACAATGAGCAGTTCTTC. It is translated as CASSFPLYQGESHNEQFF.

In this sample, this clonotype turned up many times. The gene calls are TRBV20-1 and TRBJ1-5, with D possibly being TRBD1 (5 bases). Deletions cut 4 bases from V and 4 bases from J, with 20 bases between. This CDR3 has 16 residues. CDR1 is DFQATT and CDR2 is SNEGSKA in the germline V gene (reference sequence). The CDR3 sequence is CSATPGGTWSNQPQHF. DNA for the CDR3: TGCAGTGCTACCCCCGGGGGAACATGGTCGAATCAGCCCCAGCATTTT.

This clonotype was seen repeatedly, ten times or more. In DNA form, the CDR3 reads TGCGCCAGCAGTCACACATACAGGTCCGCGGCCAACGAGCAGTACTTC. Translating it yields CASSHTYRSAANEQYF. The V and J genes are TRBV5-1 and TRBJ2-7; TRBD1 might be the D (5 bases). Trimming left V 5 bases short and J 5 bases short, with 23 bases between. Per germline, CDR1 SGHRS and CDR2 YFSETQ. The length of the CDR3 is 16 residues. Variable domain in full (rest from reference TRBV5-1 and TRBJ2-7): KAGVTQTPRYLIKTRGQQVTLSCSPISGHRSVSWYQQTPGQGLQFLFEYFSETQRNKGNFPGRFSGRQFSNSRSEMNVSTLELGDSALYLCASSHTYRSAANEQYFGPGTRLTVT.

Ten or more counts support this clonotype. The CDR3 region is CASSRGTGIDGYTF. CDR3 nucleotide sequence: TGCGCCAGCAGCCGCGGGACAGGGATCGACGGCTACACCTTC. This chain connects TRBV4-1 to TRBJ1-2, with 9 bases aligning to TRBD1. The junction had 8 bases not matched to a gene; V was cut back by 4 bases and J by 8 bases. Germline V gene sequence: CDR1 MGHRA, CDR2 YSYEKL. The CDR3 extends over 14 amino acids.